The T cell receptor beta chain under discussion was sequenced for a study of blood T cell repertoires in COVID-19. Trimming removed 0 bases at V and 4 bases at J, with 10 bases between. CDR1 is ENHRY, CDR2 SYGVKD, per germline. This CDR3 is built from 15 residues. Produced via immunoSEQ multiplex PCR; TCRdb's table is partial and in-frame only. This sample has some 260,000 clones, with under 95% found just once. The source material was PBMCs or T cells enriched from blood (not recorded which). V usage is TRBV10-3 and J usage is TRBJ2-1; tentative D call: TRBD2 (7 bases). This TCR was sampled from a woman aged 18-29 years who had recovered from COVID-19. The chain's CDR3 is CAISESGGTYNEQFF. The CDR3 region has the DNA TGTGCCATCAGTGAGTCCGGGGGGACATACAATGAGCAGTTCTTC.